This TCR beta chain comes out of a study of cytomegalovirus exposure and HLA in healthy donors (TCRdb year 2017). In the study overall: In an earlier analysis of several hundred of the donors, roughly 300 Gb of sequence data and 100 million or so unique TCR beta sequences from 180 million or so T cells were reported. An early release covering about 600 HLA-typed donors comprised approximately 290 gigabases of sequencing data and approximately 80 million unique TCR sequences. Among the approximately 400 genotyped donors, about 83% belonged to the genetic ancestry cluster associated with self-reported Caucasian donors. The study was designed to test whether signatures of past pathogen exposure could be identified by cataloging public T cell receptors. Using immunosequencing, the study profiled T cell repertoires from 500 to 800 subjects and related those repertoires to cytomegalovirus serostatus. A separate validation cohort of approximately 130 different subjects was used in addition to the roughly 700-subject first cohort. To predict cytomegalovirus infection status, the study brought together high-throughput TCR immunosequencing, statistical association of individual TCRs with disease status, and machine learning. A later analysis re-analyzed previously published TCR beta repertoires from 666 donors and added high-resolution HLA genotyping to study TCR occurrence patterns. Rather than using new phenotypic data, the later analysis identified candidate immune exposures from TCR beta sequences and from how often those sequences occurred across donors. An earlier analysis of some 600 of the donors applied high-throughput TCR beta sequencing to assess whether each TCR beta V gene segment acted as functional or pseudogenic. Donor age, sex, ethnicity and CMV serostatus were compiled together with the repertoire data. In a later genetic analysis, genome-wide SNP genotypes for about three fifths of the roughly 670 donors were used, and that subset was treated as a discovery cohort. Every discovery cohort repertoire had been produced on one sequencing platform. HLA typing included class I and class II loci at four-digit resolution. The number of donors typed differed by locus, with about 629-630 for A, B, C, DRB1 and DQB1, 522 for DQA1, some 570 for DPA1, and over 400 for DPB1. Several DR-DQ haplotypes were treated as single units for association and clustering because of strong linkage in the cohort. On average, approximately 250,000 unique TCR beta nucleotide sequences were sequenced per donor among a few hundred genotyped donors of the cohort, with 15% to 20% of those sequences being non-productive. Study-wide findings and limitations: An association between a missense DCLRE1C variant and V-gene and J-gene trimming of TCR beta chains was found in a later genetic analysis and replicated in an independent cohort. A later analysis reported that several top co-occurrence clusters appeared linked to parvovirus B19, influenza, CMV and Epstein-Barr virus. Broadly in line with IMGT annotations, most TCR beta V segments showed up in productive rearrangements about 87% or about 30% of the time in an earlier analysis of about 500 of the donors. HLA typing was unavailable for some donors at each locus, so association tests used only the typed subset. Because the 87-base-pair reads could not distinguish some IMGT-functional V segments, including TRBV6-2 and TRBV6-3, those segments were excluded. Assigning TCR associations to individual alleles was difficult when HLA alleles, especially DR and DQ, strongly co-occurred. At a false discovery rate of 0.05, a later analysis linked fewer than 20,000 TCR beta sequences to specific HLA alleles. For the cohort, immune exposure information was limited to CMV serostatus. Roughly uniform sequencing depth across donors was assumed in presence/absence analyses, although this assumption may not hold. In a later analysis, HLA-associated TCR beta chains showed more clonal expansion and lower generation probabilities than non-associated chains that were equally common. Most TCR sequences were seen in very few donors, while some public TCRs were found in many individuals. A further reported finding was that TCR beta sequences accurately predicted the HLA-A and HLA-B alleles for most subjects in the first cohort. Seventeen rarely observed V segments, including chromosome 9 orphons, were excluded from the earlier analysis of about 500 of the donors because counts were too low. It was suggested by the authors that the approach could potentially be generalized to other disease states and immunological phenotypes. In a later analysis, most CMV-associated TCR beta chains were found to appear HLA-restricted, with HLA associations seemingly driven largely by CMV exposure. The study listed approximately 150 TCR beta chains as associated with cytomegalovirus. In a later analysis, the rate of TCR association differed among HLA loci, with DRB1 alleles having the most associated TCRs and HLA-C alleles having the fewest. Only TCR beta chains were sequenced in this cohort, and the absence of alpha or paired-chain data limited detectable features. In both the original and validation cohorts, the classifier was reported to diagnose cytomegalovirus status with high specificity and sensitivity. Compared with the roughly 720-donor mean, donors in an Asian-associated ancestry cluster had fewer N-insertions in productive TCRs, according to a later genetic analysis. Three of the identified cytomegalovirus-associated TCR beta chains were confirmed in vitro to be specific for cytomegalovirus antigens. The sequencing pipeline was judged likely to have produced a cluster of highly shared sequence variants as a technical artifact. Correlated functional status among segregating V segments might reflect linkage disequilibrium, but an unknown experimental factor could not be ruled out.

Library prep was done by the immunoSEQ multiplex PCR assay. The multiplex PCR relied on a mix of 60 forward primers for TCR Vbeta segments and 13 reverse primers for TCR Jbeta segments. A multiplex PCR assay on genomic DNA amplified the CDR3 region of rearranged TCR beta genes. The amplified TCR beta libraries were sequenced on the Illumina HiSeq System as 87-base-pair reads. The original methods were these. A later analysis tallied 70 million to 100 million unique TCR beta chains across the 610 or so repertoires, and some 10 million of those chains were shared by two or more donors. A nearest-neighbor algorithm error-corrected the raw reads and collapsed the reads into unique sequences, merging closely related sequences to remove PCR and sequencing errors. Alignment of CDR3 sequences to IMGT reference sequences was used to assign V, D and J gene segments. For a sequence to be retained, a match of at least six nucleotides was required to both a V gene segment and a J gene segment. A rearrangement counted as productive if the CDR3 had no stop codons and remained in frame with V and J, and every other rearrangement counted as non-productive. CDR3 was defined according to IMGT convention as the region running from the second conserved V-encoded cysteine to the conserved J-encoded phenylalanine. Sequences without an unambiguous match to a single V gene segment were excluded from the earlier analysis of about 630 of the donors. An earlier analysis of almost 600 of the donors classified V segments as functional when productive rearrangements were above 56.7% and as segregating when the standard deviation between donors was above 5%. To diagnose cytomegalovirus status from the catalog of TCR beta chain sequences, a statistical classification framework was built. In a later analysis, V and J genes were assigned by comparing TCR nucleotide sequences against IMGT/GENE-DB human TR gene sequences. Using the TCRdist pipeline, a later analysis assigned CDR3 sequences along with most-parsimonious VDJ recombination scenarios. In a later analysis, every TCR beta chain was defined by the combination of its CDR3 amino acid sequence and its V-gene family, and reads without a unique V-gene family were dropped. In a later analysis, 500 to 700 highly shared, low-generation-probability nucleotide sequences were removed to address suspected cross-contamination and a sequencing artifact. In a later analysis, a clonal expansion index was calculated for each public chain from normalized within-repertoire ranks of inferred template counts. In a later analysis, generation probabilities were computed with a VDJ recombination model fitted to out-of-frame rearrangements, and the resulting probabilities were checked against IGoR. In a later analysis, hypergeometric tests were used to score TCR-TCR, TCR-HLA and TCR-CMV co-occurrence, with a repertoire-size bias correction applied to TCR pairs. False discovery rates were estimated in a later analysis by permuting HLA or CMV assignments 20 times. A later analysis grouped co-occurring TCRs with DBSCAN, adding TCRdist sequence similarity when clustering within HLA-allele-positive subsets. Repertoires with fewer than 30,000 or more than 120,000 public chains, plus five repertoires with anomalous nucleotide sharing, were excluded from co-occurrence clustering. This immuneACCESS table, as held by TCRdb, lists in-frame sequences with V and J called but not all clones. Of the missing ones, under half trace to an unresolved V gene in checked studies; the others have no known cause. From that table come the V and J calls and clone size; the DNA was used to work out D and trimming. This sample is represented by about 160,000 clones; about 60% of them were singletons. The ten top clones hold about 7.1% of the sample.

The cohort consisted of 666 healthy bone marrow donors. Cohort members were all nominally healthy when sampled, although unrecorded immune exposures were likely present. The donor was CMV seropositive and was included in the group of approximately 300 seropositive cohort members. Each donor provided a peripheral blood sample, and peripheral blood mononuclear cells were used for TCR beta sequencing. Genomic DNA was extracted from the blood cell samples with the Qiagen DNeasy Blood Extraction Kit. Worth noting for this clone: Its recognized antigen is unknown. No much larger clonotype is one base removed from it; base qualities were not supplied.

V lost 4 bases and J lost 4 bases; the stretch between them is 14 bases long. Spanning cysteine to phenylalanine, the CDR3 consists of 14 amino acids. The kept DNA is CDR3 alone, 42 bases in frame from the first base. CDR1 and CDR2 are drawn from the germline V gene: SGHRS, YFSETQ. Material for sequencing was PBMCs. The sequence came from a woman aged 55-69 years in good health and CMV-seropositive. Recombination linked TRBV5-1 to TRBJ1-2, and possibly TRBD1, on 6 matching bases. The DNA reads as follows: TGCGCCAGCAGCACAACAGGGTCGCGCTATGGCTACACCTTC. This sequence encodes CASSTTGSRYGYTF.